The T cell receptor (beta chain) described here comes from a study of blood T cell repertoires in COVID-19. Study-wide context: Whether acute or convalescent, the COVID-19 samples came from the United States, Italy and Spain.

As originally analysed: Reference gene primer amplification yielded estimated nucleated cell counts. Some clones are missing from TCRdb's copy, which holds only in-frame ones; the method was immunoSEQ multiplex PCR. V, J and clone size are taken as reported in that table, and D and trimming were inferred from the DNA itself. Altogether about 260,000 clones are present, nearly 85% being singletons, with the ten largest covering approximately 9%. The ends lost 5 bases at V and 2 bases at J; junction bases unmatched: 14. Germline V CDR1 and CDR2: KGHSH, LQKENI. The CDR3 loop spans 20 amino acids. The chain is built from TRBV18 and TRBJ2-1, with TRBD2 identical over 14 bases. The sample taken for sequencing was peripheral blood. The TCR originated in a human donor in a cohort sampled during active COVID-19. The CDR3 sequence: CASSSTTGTSGSGPYNEQFF. DNA of the CDR3: TGTGCCAGCTCATCAACCACCGGGACTAGCGGGAGTGGGCCCTACAATGAGCAGTTCTTC.